A single TCR beta chain is shown here with its context. Participants' own reports of clinical history determined their cohort assignment. Donors in Cohort 3 who had recovered were those with two negative PCRs, healthcare professional clearance, or resolution of their symptoms. V shed 4 bases and J shed 0 bases, with 12 bases lying between them. The CDR3 spans 15 residues. The germline gives CDR1 ENHRY, CDR2 SYGVKD. This record comes from a study of blood T cell repertoires in COVID-19. About the study: The origin of the acute and convalescent COVID-19 samples was the United States, Italy and Spain.

Under the authors' procedure: Scientists estimated how many nucleated cells there were by amplifying reference gene primers. Produced via immunoSEQ multiplex PCR; TCRdb's table is partial and in-frame only. V, J and clone size are those of that table, while D and trimming were read from the DNA. The table records some 200,000 clones, about four fifths of them present only once. The TCR sequence derives from a middle-aged man who had recovered from COVID-19. This rearrangement joins TRBV10-3 to TRBJ2-5; D might be TRBD2 (6 bases). Sequences were obtained from PBMCs or T cells enriched from blood (not recorded which). Here the CDR3 reads CAISVGTQYQETQYF. DNA of the CDR3: TGTGCCATCAGTGTCGGGACTCAGTACCAAGAGACCCAGTACTTC.